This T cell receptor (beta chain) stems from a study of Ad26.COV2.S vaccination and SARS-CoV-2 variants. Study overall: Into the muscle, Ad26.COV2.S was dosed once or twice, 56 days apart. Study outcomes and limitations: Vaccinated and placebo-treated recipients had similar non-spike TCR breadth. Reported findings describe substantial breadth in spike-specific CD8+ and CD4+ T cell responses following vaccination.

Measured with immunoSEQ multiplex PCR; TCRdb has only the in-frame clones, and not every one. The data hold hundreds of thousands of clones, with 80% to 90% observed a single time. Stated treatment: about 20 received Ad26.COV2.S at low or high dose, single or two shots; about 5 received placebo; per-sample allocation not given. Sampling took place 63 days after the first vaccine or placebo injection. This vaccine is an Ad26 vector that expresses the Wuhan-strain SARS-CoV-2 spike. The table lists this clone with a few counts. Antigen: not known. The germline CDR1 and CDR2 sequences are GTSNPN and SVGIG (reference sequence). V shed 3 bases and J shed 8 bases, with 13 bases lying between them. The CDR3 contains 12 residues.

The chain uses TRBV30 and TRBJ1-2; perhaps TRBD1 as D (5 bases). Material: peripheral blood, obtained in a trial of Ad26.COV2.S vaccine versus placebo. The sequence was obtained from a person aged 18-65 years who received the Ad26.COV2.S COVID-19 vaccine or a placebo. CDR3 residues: CAWRPGTEGYTF. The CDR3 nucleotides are TGTGCCTGGAGGCCAGGGACCGAGGGCTACACCTTC. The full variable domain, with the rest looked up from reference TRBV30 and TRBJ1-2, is SQTIHQWPATLVQPVGSPLSLECTVEGTSNPNLYWYRQAAGRGLQLLFYSVGIGQISSEVPQNLSASRPQDRQFILSSKKLLLSDSGFYLCAWRPGTEGYTFGSGTRLTVV.